This TCR beta chain was sequenced during a study of Graves' ophthalmopathy and Graves' hyperthyroidism. TCR beta CDR3 regions were amplified from RNA transcripts. First-round RT-PCR relied on HTBI primers, and a second-round multiplex PCR came next. TCRdb re-derived calls from the multiplex PCR reads in MiXCR, one entry per CDR3 protein. The table records about 740,000 distinct CDR3 sequences, 40% of them present only once. The TCR originated in an adult man with Graves' ophthalmopathy. The sample consisted of peripheral blood.

As DNA, the CDR3 is TGTGCCAGCAGCGCCCGGGACAGGGGGGTCGGAGAGCAGTACTTC. Amino acids: CASSARDRGVGEQYF. The chain carries TRBV11-1 and TRBJ2-7; 11 bases are a match to TRBD1. The CDR3 sequence is 15 residues long. After removal of 5 bases from V and 7 bases from J, the junction contained 10 bases not matched to a gene. CDR1 is SGHAT and CDR2 is FQDESV in the germline V gene (reference sequence).